This T cell receptor (beta chain) comes out of a study of shared clonotypes between healthy human individuals. Method: immunoSEQ multiplex PCR; TCRdb's copy keeps in-frame clones and lacks some. Among approximately 2.3 million clones listed, just over 90% were seen once. This CDR3 is built from 17 residues. CDR1 and CDR2 (germline): MNHNS, SASEGT. Trimming removed 0 bases from V and 4 bases from J, with 13 bases in between. The sequence was collected from a man younger than 30 in good health. Some clones in this sample may be carry-over from other donors' samples. Sequenced input: naive CD4+ T cells from PBMCs. Subset of the sample: CD45RA+ positively selected. V is TRBV6-1 and J is TRBJ1-6; D might be TRBD1 (5 bases). CDR3 DNA sequence: TGTGCCAGCAGTGAAGCGCGGGACCGTGCGTATAATTCACCCCTCCACTTT. Its translation: CASSEARDRAYNSPLHF.